Below are 21 T cell receptor beta chains sequenced from a single sample in a study of blood T cell repertoires in COVID-19. Clones were sequenced by immunoSEQ multiplex PCR, and TCRdb holds only the in-frame ones, with some missing. The table records 350,000 or so clones, 65% to 90% of them present only once. Specimen: PBMCs or T cells enriched from blood (not recorded which). The receptors originated from a woman between 35 and 50 years old with acute COVID-19.

The V and J genes are TRBV4-1 and TRBJ2-2; D possibly corresponds to TRBD2 (5 bases). The CDR3 has 20 amino acids. V lost 1 base and J lost 0, with 21 bases in between. Germline CDR1 and CDR2: MGHRA and YSYEKL. In DNA form, the CDR3 reads TGCGCCAGCAGCCAAGCCTTTTCGGGGAGTTGGGAACCGAACACCGGGGAGCTGTTTTTT. Translated: CASSQAFSGSWEPNTGELFF.

The chain couples TRBV19 to TRBJ1-2; 7 nucleotides align to TRBD1. This CDR3 has 18 residues. Germline V gene data show CDR1 as LNHDA and CDR2 as SQIVND (reference sequence). Trimming took 6 bases from V and 3 from J; bases not matched to a gene: 19. CDR3 DNA: TGTGCCAGTAGGGGACAGTCGGAGGGACCCCTTTCACACTATGGCTACACCTTC. This encodes CASRGQSEGPLSHYGYTF.

This clone has only a few counts. The rearrangement joins TRBV6-2 or TRBV6-3 to TRBJ2-7, with a weak D call TRBD2 (5 bases). Germline V lookup: CDR1 MNHEY, CDR2 SVGEGT. Deletions cut 5 bases from V and 0 bases from J, with 14 bases between. The CDR3 totals 15 residues. CDR3 in amino acids: CASSQRTSSSYEQYF. CDR3 in DNA: TGTGCCAGCAGTCAGCGGACGTCTAGCTCCTACGAGCAGTACTTC.

The V and J genes are TRBV5-4 and TRBJ2-7; the D is unclear. V was trimmed by 1 base and J by 0 bases, leaving 8 bases between them. The germline gives CDR1 SGHNT, CDR2 YYREEE (reference sequence). This CDR3 is 14 amino acids long. CDR3 DNA sequence: TGTGCCAGCAGCTTGTGGGCGAGCTCCTACGAGCAGTACTTC. Encoded protein: CASSLWASSYEQYF. The full variable domain, with the rest looked up from reference TRBV5-4 and TRBJ2-7, is ETGVTQSPTHLIKTRGQQVTLRCSSQSGHNTVSWYQQALGQGPQFIFQYYREEENGRGNFPPRFSGLQFPNYSSELNVNALELDDSALYLCASSLWASSYEQYFGPGTRLTVT.

The CDR3, as DNA: TGTGCCAGCAGCTTAGGGGGCCACATGAACACTGAAGCTTTCTTT. This encodes CASSLGGHMNTEAFF. V usage is TRBV5-8 and J usage is TRBJ1-1; 7 bases are shared with TRBD1. CDR1 SGHTS and CDR2 YDEGEE come from the germline V gene. The junction had 4 bases not matched to a gene; V was cut back by 2 bases and J by 0 bases. The CDR3 extends over 15 amino acids.

This clone was detected only once. The chain has TRBV29-1 and TRBJ1-2; D remains unclear. The CDR3 is made up of 10 amino acids. V gave up 7 bases and J gave up 10 bases, with 13 bases separating them. Germline values: CDR1 SQVTM, CDR2 ANQGSEA. The CDR3, as DNA: TGCAGCGCCCGAGAGGTATCCTACACCTTC. Protein product: CSAREVSYTF.

In regard to this clone: One junction end disagrees with the germline gene, perhaps due to a read error. The chain couples TRBV7-2 to TRBJ1-1; D uncertain. Germline V gives CDR1 SGHTA, CDR2 FQGNSA. The CDR3 totals 13 residues. CDR3 nucleotides: TGTGCCAGCAGCTTAAGCGGGAACGCTGAAGCTTTCTTT. Protein product: CASSLSGNAEAFF.

The V call is TRBV4-2, the J call TRBJ1-5; 8 nucleotides match TRBD1. CDR3 length: 16 residues. In germline, CDR1 is LGHNA, CDR2 YNFKEQ. V was pared by 4 bases and J by 5 bases, with 10 bases of the junction left unmatched. CDR3 sequence (DNA): TGTGCCAGCAGCCCCAGGACAGGGAGGGGCCATCAGCCCCAGCATTTT. Its translation: CASSPRTGRGHQPQHF.

This clone was seen only once. The rearrangement uses TRBV7-3 and TRBJ1-1; TRBD1 aligns across 10 bases. The CDR3 runs to 17 residues. CDR1 SGHTA and CDR2 FQGTGA come from the germline V gene. V gave up 5 bases and J gave up 5 bases; unmatched junction bases: 14. CDR3 sequence (DNA): TGTGCCAGCAGCCCCTTAACCCGACAGGGGGCCGGGACTGAAGCTTTCTTT. It is translated as CASSPLTRQGAGTEAFF. Together with reference TRBV7-3 and TRBJ1-1, the CDR3 gives the full variable domain: GAGVSQTPSNKVTEKGKYVELRCDPISGHTALYWYRQSLGQGPEFLIYFQGTGAADDSGLPNDRFFAVRPEGSVSTLKIQRTERGDSAVYLCASSPLTRQGAGTEAFFGQGTRLTVV.

The chain uses TRBV5-1 and TRBJ1-5; TRBD1 is a possible D gene (5 bases). Germline V CDR1 and CDR2: SGHRS, YFSETQ. There are 15 residues in the CDR3. V shed 4 bases and J shed 6 bases, with 17 bases lying between them. The DNA of the CDR3 is TGCGCCAGCAGCGCGGACGGTAGCGGGGGTCAGCCCCAGCATTTT. Translating gives CASSADGSGGQPQHF.

The V gene is TRBV5-1, the J gene TRBJ1-5; 7 nucleotides match TRBD1. The CDR3 totals 15 residues. V was pared by 4 bases and J by 3 bases, with 7 bases of the junction left unmatched. Germline CDR1 reads SGHRS; CDR2 reads YFSETQ. The CDR3 nucleotides read TGCGCCAGCAGCGCTACAGGGGTTCTCAATCAGCCCCAGCATTTT. As protein: CASSATGVLNQPQHF.

V is TRBV10-3 and J is TRBJ1-1, with TRBD1 matching over 8 bases. The V segment lost 5 bases and the J segment 4 bases; nucleotides outside the gene matches: 9. Looked up from germline, CDR1 is ENHRY and CDR2 is SYGVKD. This CDR3 contains 15 residues. CDR3 in amino acids: CAISNTGGYGTEAFF. In nucleotides, the CDR3 is TGTGCCATCAGTAATACAGGGGGTTATGGCACTGAAGCTTTCTTT.

This clone appeared once. The chain employs TRBV7-2 and TRBJ1-1; possibly TRBD1 for D (5 bases). Germline CDR1 and CDR2: SGHTA and FQGNSA. The V end lost 2 bases, the J end lost 3 bases, and 13 bases lay between the germline ends. This CDR3 region has 15 residues. The CDR3 coding sequence is TGTGCCAGCAGCTTATCAGGGTATTGGTACACTGAAGCTTTCTTT. This gives the protein CASSLSGYWYTEAFF.

The V call is TRBV18, the J call TRBJ2-7; the D is unclear. Germline CDR1 is KGHSH and CDR2 is LQKENI. The CDR3 totals 12 residues. Trimming cost V 6 bases and J 6 bases, with 12 bases left between them. This chain's CDR3 is CASSQNIGEQYF. CDR3 nucleotides: TGTGCCAGCTCTCAGAATATTGGCGAGCAGTACTTC.

The chain employs TRBV29-1 and TRBJ1-1; D possibly corresponds to TRBD1 (6 bases). Per the germline V gene, CDR1 is SQVTM and CDR2 is ANQGSEA. This CDR3 spans 16 amino acids. Trimming shortened V by 3 bases and J by 1 base, and 18 bases separated the two germline ends. The CDR3 here is CSVEEDSLRPNTEAFF. For the CDR3, the DNA is TGCAGCGTTGAGGAGGACAGCCTCCGCCCGAACACTGAAGCTTTCTTT.

The chain couples TRBV25-1 to TRBJ1-6; 8 bases align to TRBD1. The J segment lost 10 bases and the V segment lost 0 bases, leaving 8 bases of the junction unmatched. The CDR3 totals 16 residues. Germline loops: CDR1 MGHDK, CDR2 SYGVNS. This chain's CDR3 is CASSEYTTGEGSPLHF. CDR3 sequence (DNA): TGTGCCAGCAGTGAATATACGACAGGGGAGGGATCACCCCTCCACTTT.

J is TRBJ1-2 and V is TRBV7-6; D unresolved. Germline CDR1 SGHVS, CDR2 FNYEAQ. This CDR3 has 12 amino acids. The ends were cut back, 5 bases at V and 1 base at J, with 5 bases in the middle. CDR3 residues: CASSEYNYGYTF. The CDR3 DNA follows: TGTGCCAGCAGCGAGTATAACTATGGCTACACCTTC.

The rearrangement links TRBV24-1 to TRBJ2-3, with TRBD1 matching 9 bases. V dropped 3 bases and J dropped 5; count of bases not matched to a gene: 5. CDR3 length: 15 residues. Germline assignment: CDR1 KGHDR and CDR2 SFDVKD. The CDR3 DNA is TGTGCCACCAGTGATAGGGGACAGGGTAGAGATACGCAGTATTTT. Protein sequence: CATSDRGQGRDTQYF.

The chain joins TRBV7-2 to TRBJ1-3, with D unresolved. Germline V CDR1 and CDR2: SGHTA, FQGNSA. The CDR3 consists of 13 residues. The V gene lost 3 bases and the J gene lost 6 bases, with 9 bases spanning the gap. CDR3: CASSFLAKNTIYF. The DNA of the CDR3 is TGTGCCAGCAGCTTTTTAGCGAAAAACACCATATATTTT.

This chain uses TRBV2 with TRBJ2-7; 10 bases match TRBD1. V lost 7 bases to trimming and J lost 2 bases; unmatched junction nucleotides: 5. Germline V lookup: CDR1 SNHLY, CDR2 FYNNEI. The CDR3 runs 14 residues. CDR3: CASTGQGGTYEQYF. CDR3 sequence (DNA): TGTGCCAGCACCGGACAGGGGGGGACCTACGAGCAGTACTTC.

The chain uses TRBV5-4 and TRBJ1-4; unclear D gene. Trimming took off 4 bases at V and 4 bases at J, with 17 bases between the two ends. Germline-derived CDR1 and CDR2 are SGHNT and YYREEE (reference sequence). The CDR3 runs 16 residues. CDR3 loop: CASSPRTDGLNEKLFF. The CDR3 bases are TGTGCCAGCAGCCCCAGGACTGACGGCCTTAATGAAAAACTGTTTTTT.